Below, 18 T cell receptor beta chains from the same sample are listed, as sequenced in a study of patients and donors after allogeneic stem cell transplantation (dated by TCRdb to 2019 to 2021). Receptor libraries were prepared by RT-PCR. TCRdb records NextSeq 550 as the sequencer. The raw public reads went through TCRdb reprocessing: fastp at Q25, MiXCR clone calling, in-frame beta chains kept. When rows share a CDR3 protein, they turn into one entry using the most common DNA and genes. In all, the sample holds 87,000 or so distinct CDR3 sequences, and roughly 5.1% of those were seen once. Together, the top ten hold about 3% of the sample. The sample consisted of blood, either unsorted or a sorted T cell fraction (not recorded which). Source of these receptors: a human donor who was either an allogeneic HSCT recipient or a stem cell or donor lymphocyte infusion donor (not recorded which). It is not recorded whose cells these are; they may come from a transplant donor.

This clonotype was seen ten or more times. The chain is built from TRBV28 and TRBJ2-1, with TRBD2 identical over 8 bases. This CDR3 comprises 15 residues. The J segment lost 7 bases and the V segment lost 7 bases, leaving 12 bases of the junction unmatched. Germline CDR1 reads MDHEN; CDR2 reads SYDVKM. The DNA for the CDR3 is TGTGCCAGCACTTCCCTAGCGGGTGGGAGGAATGAGCAGTTCTTC. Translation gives CASTSLAGGRNEQFF. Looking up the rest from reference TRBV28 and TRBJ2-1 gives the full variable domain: DVKVTQSSRYLVKRTGEKVFLECVQDMDHENMFWYRQDPGLGLRLIYFSYDVKMKEKGDIPEGYSVSREKKERFSLILESASTNQTSMYLCASTSLAGGRNEQFFGPGTRLTVL.

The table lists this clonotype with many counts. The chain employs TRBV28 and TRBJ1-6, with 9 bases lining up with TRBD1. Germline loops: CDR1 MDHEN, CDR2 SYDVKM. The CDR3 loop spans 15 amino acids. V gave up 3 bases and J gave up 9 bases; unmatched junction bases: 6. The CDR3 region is CASSFRDRAGSPLHF. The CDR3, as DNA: TGTGCCAGCAGTTTCCGGGACAGGGCAGGTTCACCCCTCCACTTT.

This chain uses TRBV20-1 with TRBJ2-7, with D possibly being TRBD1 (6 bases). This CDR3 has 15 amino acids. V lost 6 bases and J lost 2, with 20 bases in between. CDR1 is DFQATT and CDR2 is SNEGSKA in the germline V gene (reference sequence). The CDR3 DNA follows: TGCAGTGCGACGCCCTCAGGGGATGCTACCTACGAGCAGTACTTC. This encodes CSATPSGDATYEQYF.

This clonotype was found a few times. The CDR3 spells CAISEPGMGYTF. Here the CDR3 DNA reads TGTGCCATCAGTGAGCCAGGGATGGGCTACACCTTC. V and J are TRBV10-3 and TRBJ1-2; TRBD1 is a possible D gene (5 bases). Trimming shortened V by 2 bases and J by 8 bases, and 9 bases separated the two germline ends. There are 12 residues in the CDR3. Germline-derived CDR1 and CDR2 are ENHRY and SYGVKD.

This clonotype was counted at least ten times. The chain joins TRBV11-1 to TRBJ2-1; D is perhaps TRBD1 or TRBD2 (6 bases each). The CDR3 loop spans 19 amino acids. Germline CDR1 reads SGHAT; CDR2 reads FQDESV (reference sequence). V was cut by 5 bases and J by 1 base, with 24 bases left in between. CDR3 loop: CASSLVRGAVGRSYNEQFF. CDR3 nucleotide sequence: TGTGCCAGCAGCCTCGTGAGGGGGGCAGTGGGTAGGTCCTACAATGAGCAGTTCTTC.

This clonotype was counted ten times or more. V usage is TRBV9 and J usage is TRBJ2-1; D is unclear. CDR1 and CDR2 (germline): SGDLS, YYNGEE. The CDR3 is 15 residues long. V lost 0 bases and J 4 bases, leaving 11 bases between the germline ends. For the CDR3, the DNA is TGTGCCAGCAGCGTAGAGCCAGGCAAATACAATGAGCAGTTCTTC. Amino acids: CASSVEPGKYNEQFF.

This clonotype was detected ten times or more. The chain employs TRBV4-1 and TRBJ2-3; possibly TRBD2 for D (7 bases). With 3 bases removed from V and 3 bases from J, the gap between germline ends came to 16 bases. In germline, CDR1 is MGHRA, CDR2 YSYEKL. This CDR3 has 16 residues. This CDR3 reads CASSHRGGRGTDTQYF. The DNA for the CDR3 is TGCGCCAGCAGCCACCGAGGGGGGAGGGGTACAGATACGCAGTATTTT.

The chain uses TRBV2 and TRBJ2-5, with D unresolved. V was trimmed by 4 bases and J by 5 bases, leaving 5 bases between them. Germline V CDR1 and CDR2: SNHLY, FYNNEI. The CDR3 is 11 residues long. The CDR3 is CASSGWETQYF. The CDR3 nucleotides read TGTGCCAGCAGTGGTTGGGAGACCCAGTACTTC.

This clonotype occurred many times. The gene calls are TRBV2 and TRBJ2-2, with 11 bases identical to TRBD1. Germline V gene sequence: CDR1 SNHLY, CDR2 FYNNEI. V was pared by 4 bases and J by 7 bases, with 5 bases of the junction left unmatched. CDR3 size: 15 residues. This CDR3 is CASSADRGLGGELFF. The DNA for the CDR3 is TGTGCCAGCAGTGCGGACAGGGGGCTTGGCGGGGAGCTGTTTTTT.

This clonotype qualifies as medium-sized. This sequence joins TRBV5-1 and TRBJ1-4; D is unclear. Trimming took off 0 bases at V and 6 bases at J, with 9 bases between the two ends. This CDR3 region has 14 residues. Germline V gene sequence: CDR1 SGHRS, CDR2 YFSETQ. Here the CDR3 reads CASSLDPSDEKLFF. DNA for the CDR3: TGCGCCAGCAGCTTGGACCCAAGTGATGAAAAACTGTTTTTT.

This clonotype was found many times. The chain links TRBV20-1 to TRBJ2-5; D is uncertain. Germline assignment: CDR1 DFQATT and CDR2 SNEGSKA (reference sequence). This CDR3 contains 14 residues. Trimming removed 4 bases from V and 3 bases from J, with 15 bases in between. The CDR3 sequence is CSATHRVHEETQYF. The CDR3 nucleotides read TGCAGTGCTACCCACCGAGTACACGAAGAGACCCAGTACTTC.

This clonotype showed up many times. CDR3 coding DNA: TGTGCCAGCAGTTCTGACCTCAACTATGGCTACACCTTC. Translating it yields CASSSDLNYGYTF. This rearrangement joins TRBV12-3 or TRBV12-4 to TRBJ1-2; D remains unclear. With 4 bases removed from V and 2 bases from J, the gap between germline ends came to 8 bases. The CDR3 length is 13 residues.

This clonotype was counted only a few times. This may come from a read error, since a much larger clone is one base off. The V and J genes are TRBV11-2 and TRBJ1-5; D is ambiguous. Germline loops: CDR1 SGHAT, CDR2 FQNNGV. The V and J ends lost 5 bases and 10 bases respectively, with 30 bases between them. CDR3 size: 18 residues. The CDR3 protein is CASSGNLGPPHVAHPQHF. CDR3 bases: TGTGCCAGCAGCGGGAACTTGGGTCCCCCCCACGTGGCTCACCCCCAGCATTTT.

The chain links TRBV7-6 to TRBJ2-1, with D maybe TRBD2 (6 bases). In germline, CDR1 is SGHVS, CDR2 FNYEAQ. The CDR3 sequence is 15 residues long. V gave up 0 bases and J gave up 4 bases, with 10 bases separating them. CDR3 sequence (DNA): TGTGCCAGCAGCTTAGCGGGGGGAGCATACAATGAGCAGTTCTTC. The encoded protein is CASSLAGGAYNEQFF.

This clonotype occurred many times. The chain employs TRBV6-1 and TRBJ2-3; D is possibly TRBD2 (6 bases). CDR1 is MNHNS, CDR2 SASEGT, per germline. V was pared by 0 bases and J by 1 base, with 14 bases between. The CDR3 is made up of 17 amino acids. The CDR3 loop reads CASSEAIGGKRTDTQYF. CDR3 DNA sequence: TGTGCCAGCAGTGAAGCGATCGGCGGGAAGCGCACAGATACGCAGTATTTT.

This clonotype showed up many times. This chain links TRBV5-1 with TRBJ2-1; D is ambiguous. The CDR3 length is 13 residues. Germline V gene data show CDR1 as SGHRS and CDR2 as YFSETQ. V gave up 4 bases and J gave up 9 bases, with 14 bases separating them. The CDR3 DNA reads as TGCGCCAGCAGCATTTCCCAAGGTACTGAGCAGTTCTTC. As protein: CASSISQGTEQFF. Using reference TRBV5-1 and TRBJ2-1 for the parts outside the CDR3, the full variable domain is KAGVTQTPRYLIKTRGQQVTLSCSPISGHRSVSWYQQTPGQGLQFLFEYFSETQRNKGNFPGRFSGRQFSNSRSEMNVSTLELGDSALYLCASSISQGTEQFFGPGTRLTVL.

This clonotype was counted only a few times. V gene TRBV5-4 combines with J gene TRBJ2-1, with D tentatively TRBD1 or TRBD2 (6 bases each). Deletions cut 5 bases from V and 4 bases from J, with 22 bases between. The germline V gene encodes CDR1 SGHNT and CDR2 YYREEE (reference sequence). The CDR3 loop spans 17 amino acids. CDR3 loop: CASRESLRGPFYNEQFF. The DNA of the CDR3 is TGTGCCAGCAGAGAGAGCCTCCGGGGGCCTTTTTACAATGAGCAGTTCTTC.

CDR3 in amino acids: CASSPTAAKNIQYF. CDR3 bases: TGTGCCAGCTCACCTACGGCAGCCAAAAACATTCAGTACTTC. J is TRBJ2-4 and V is TRBV18; D remains ambiguous. This CDR3 spans 14 amino acids. The germline CDR1 and CDR2 sequences are KGHSH and LQKENI. Trimming took 3 bases from V and 0 from J, leaving 6 bases between them.